This TCR beta chain emerged from a study of OX40 agonist ivuxolimab in advanced cancers. V trimming: 3 bases; J trimming: 6 bases; junction bases outside the gene matches: 7. This CDR3 has 14 amino acids. Germline V CDR1 and CDR2: MNHNS, SASEGT. Libraries were prepared by immunoSEQ multiplex PCR; TCRdb keeps only in-frame clonotypes and omits some of them. The sample yields 70,000 to 95,000 clones, roughly 94% seen once. Blood got drawn at baseline, again on cycle 4 day 1, and then on cycle 7 day 1. Material: CD4+ or CD8+ T cells sorted from blood, obtained in a trial of the OX40 agonist ivuxolimab. The chain joins TRBV6-1 to TRBJ1-2, with 7 bases lining up with TRBD1. The TCR was taken from an adult with an advanced solid tumor such as melanoma, head and neck, liver or kidney cancer. The CDR3 is CASSDTGEVHGYTF. CDR3 bases: TGTGCCAGCAGTGATACAGGGGAAGTCCATGGCTACACCTTC.